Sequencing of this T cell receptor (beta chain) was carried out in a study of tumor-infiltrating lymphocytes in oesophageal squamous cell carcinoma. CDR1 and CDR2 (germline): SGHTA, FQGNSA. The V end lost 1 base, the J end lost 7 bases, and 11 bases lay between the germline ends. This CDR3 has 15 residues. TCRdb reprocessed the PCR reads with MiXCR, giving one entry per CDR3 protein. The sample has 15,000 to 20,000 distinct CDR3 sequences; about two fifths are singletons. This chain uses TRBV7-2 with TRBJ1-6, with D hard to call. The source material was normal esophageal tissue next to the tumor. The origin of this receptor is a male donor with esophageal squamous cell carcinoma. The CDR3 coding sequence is TGTGCCAGCAGCTTAGGTTCAGGATTAAATTCACCCCTCCACTTT. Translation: CASSLGSGLNSPLHF.